The 20 T cell receptor beta chains in this list originate from one sample, sequenced in a study of blood T cell repertoires in COVID-19. Clones were sequenced by immunoSEQ multiplex PCR, and TCRdb holds only the in-frame ones, with some missing. The sample has 290,000 or so clones, approximately 85% seen once. Specimen: peripheral blood. The receptors were gathered from a man aged 45-65 years with active or convalescent COVID-19.

The rearrangement joins TRBV25-1 to TRBJ2-3, with 8 bases fitting TRBD1. The CDR3 loop spans 15 amino acids. Germline V gene data show CDR1 as MGHDK and CDR2 as SYGVNS. The junction had 4 bases not matched to a gene; V was cut back by 5 bases and J by 0 bases. The CDR3 reads CASSLTGESTDTQYF. In nucleotides, the CDR3 is TGTGCCAGCAGTCTGACAGGGGAAAGCACAGATACGCAGTATTTT.

The chain is built from TRBV27 and TRBJ1-1; D gene ambiguous. Germline CDR1 MNHEY, CDR2 SMNVEV (reference sequence). The V gene lost 6 bases and the J gene lost 11 bases, with 19 bases spanning the gap. This CDR3 has 13 residues. The CDR3 reads CASRPRERPKAFF. CDR3 nucleotide sequence: TGTGCCAGCAGACCGAGAGAGCGTCCGAAGGCTTTCTTT.

As DNA, the CDR3 is TGTGCCAGCTCACCAGGAGGACAGGGAGTCGGTGAAGCTTTCTTT. Encoded protein: CASSPGGQGVGEAFF. V usage is TRBV18 and J usage is TRBJ1-1, with 8 bases aligning to TRBD1. The CDR3 runs to 15 residues. Unmatched junction bases numbered 9, after V lost 2 bases and J lost 7 bases. Germline values: CDR1 KGHSH, CDR2 LQKENI.

The chain couples TRBV2 to TRBJ2-7, with TRBD2 identical over 13 bases. The V gene's germline CDR1 is SNHLY and CDR2 FYNNEI. This CDR3 comprises 16 residues. V was clipped by 10 bases and J by 0 bases; unmatched bases: 9. Here the CDR3 reads CATRGLAGTSSYEQYF. The CDR3 DNA is TGTGCCACCAGGGGACTAGCGGGAACGAGCTCCTACGAGCAGTACTTC.

The CDR3 reads CASSNPEGWPQHF. The CDR3 DNA reads as TGTGCCAGTAGCAACCCAGAGGGATGGCCCCAGCATTTT. V and J are TRBV19 and TRBJ1-5; D remains ambiguous. The V gene's germline CDR1 is LNHDA and CDR2 SQIVND (reference sequence). The CDR3 sequence is 13 residues long. Trimming removed 6 bases from V and 9 bases from J, with 15 bases in between.

V gene TRBV10-3 combines with J gene TRBJ1-4; D is unresolved. The V and J ends lost 3 bases and 5 bases respectively, with 10 bases between them. Germline values: CDR1 ENHRY, CDR2 SYGVKD. This CDR3 comprises 14 residues. This CDR3 is CAISEGGGNEKLFF. In DNA, the CDR3 is TGTGCCATCAGTGAAGGAGGTGGGAATGAAAAACTGTTTTTT.

J is TRBJ2-7 and V is TRBV7-9; 7 bases agree with TRBD1. CDR3 size: 16 residues. Germline CDR1 SEHNR, CDR2 FQNEAQ (reference sequence). Germline trimming cut 5 bases from V and 0 bases from J; bases unmatched to any gene: 10. CDR3 protein: CASSNLNRGDSYEQYF. CDR3 nucleotides: TGTGCCAGCAGCAATTTAAACAGGGGTGACTCCTACGAGCAGTACTTC.

The rearrangement joins TRBV11-2 to TRBJ2-1, with 10 bases identical to TRBD2. This CDR3 contains 16 residues. The trim removed 5 bases at V and 3 bases at J, leaving 7 bases unmatched. Germline-derived CDR1 and CDR2 are SGHAT and FQNNGV. CDR3 nucleotide sequence: TGTGCCAGCAGCGCTCTAGCGGGAGAGATCTACAATGAGCAGTTCTTC. Translating gives CASSALAGEIYNEQFF. Filled out from reference TRBV11-2 and TRBJ2-1, the complete variable domain reads EAGVAQSPRYKIIEKRQSVAFWCNPISGHATLYWYQQILGQGPKLLIQFQNNGVVDDSQLPKDRFSAERLKGVDSTLKIQPAKLEDSAVYLCASSALAGEIYNEQFFGPGTRLTVL.

This clone was found once. The genes are TRBV5-6 and TRBJ1-6, with TRBD1 identical over 8 bases. Trimming cost V 4 bases and J 10 bases; bases outside gene matches: 7. CDR1 and CDR2 (germline): SGHDT, YYEEEE. The CDR3 contains 14 residues. This chain's CDR3 is CASSPSGTGSPLHF. The DNA for the CDR3 is TGTGCCAGCAGCCCCTCCGGGACAGGATCACCCCTCCACTTT. The whole variable domain, filled in from reference TRBV5-6 and TRBJ1-6, reads DAGVTQSPTHLIKTRGQQVTLRCSPKSGHDTVSWYQQALGQGPQFIFQYYEEEERQRGNFPDRFSGHQFPNYSSELNVNALLLGDSALYLCASSPSGTGSPLHFGNGTRLTVT.

The rearrangement links TRBV7-9 to TRBJ2-2; maybe TRBD2 (6 bases). Germline assignment: CDR1 SEHNR and CDR2 FQNEAQ (reference sequence). Trimming shortened V by 5 bases and J by 6 bases, and 19 bases separated the two germline ends. CDR3 size: 16 residues. CDR3 nucleotide sequence: TGTGCCAGCAGCCGACGGGACCCCACTAGCCCCGGGGAGCTGTTTTTT. Amino acid sequence: CASSRRDPTSPGELFF.

The chain combines TRBV4-1 with TRBJ2-1; the match to TRBD2 covers 7 bases. This CDR3 region has 16 residues. From germline, CDR1 is MGHRA and CDR2 YSYEKL. The junction had 12 bases not matched to a gene; V was cut back by 2 bases and J by 8 bases. The CDR3 DNA sequence: TGCGCCAGCAGCCAATTGCCCGGGCCCAGCGGGGATGAGCAGTTCTTC. It is translated as CASSQLPGPSGDEQFF.

The chain recombines TRBV7-9 with TRBJ1-3; a weak D match, TRBD1 (5 bases). Trimming took 5 bases from V and 2 from J, leaving 16 bases between them. This CDR3 has 16 amino acids. Looked up from germline, CDR1 is SEHNR and CDR2 is FQNEAQ (reference sequence). CDR3 loop: CASSPRGGGAGNTIYF. For the CDR3, the DNA is TGTGCCAGCAGCCCCCGTGGTGGGGGGGCTGGAAACACCATATATTTT. Supplemented by reference TRBV7-9 and TRBJ1-3, the full variable domain reads DTGVSQNPRHKITKRGQNVTFRCDPISEHNRLYWYRQTLGQGPEFLTYFQNEAQLEKSRLLSDRFSAERPKGSFSTLEIQRTEQGDSAMYLCASSPRGGGAGNTIYFGEGSWLTVV.

This chain joins TRBV5-1 and TRBJ2-7, with a weak D call TRBD1 (5 bases). The CDR3 contains 15 residues. V was cut by 0 bases and J by 2 bases, with 12 bases left in between. Looked up from germline, CDR1 is SGHRS and CDR2 is YFSETQ. DNA for the CDR3: TGCGCCAGCAGCTTGGCCTGGCAGGGAACCTACGAGCAGTACTTC. This encodes CASSLAWQGTYEQYF.

The CDR3 sequence is CASSYIRVNTEAFF. In DNA form, the CDR3 reads TGTGCCAGCAGTTACATCCGGGTAAACACTGAAGCTTTCTTT. V gene TRBV6-6 combines with J gene TRBJ1-1; no clear D. The germline V gene has CDR1 MNHNY and CDR2 SVGAGI (reference sequence). V was clipped by 2 bases and J by 2 bases, with 9 bases between them. The length of the CDR3 is 14 residues.

This clone has only a few counts. The chain has TRBV9 and TRBJ1-4, with D possibly matching TRBD1 (6 bases). Deletions cut 0 bases from V and 5 bases from J, with 11 bases between. The CDR3 spans 15 residues. Germline assignment: CDR1 SGDLS and CDR2 YYNGEE. Written as DNA, the CDR3 is TGTGCCAGCAGCGTAGCTACGGGGACAAATGAAAAACTGTTTTTT. It specifies CASSVATGTNEKLFF.

V is TRBV6-5 and J is TRBJ2-7, with D possibly matching TRBD2 (7 bases). V dropped 3 bases and J dropped 7 bases, with 19 bases sitting between them. Looked up from germline, CDR1 is MNHEY and CDR2 is SVGAGI. The CDR3 has 15 residues. CDR3 sequence reads: CASSYGGADGGEQYF. The DNA of the CDR3 is TGTGCCAGCAGTTATGGGGGGGCCGACGGTGGAGAGCAGTACTTC.

The chain joins TRBV7-9 to TRBJ1-1; D ambiguous. This CDR3 is built from 11 residues. The V end lost 5 bases, the J end lost 7 bases, and 8 bases lay between the germline ends. CDR1 and CDR2 from the germline V gene are SEHNR and FQNEAQ (reference sequence). The CDR3 coding sequence is TGTGCCAGCAGCCAACAGTTTGAAGCTTTCTTT. It encodes CASSQQFEAFF.

The chain uses TRBV20-1 and TRBJ1-2, with TRBD1 matching 8 bases. Germline trimming cut 5 bases from V and 9 bases from J; bases unmatched to any gene: 5. CDR1 and CDR2 (germline): DFQATT, SNEGSKA (reference sequence). The CDR3 runs 11 residues. The CDR3 is CSAAGTGRYTF. The CDR3 region has the DNA TGCAGTGCTGCCGGGACAGGCCGCTACACCTTC.

The chain employs TRBV29-1 and TRBJ1-2; D is ambiguous. V shed 6 bases and J shed 9 bases, with 14 bases lying between them. The CDR3 contains 11 residues. CDR1 is SQVTM, CDR2 ANQGSEA, per germline. The DNA for the CDR3 is TGCAGCGTACGGGATCCAGGTAGCTACACCTTC. Its protein product is CSVRDPGSYTF. Together with reference TRBV29-1 and TRBJ1-2, the CDR3 gives the full variable domain: SAVISQKPSRDICQRGTSLTIQCQVDSQVTMMFWYRQQPGQSLTLIATANQGSEATYESGFVIDKFPISRPNLTFSTLTVSNMSPEDSSIYLCSVRDPGSYTFGSGTRLTVV.

The chain employs TRBV5-1 and TRBJ2-3; the match to TRBD2 covers 13 bases. In germline, CDR1 is SGHRS, CDR2 YFSETQ. Unmatched junction bases numbered 8, after V lost 4 bases and J lost 3 bases. The CDR3 has 17 residues. CDR3 region: CASSQILAGGPTDTQYF. CDR3 bases: TGCGCCAGCAGCCAAATACTAGCGGGAGGGCCTACAGATACGCAGTATTTT.